This TCR beta chain was identified during a study of T cell repertoires in cytomegalovirus infection (dated by TCRdb to between 2018 and 2021). For the study in its entirety: Peptide stimulations targeted recently identified HLA-C-restricted CMV epitopes, whose presentation resists viral immunomodulation, together with well-studied HLA-B-restricted epitopes. Because public TCR beta signatures pointed to carriage of CMV infection together with the matching HLA type, the HLA type of each donor mattered for the analysis.

The germline V gene specifies MNHEY as CDR1 and SVGEGT as CDR2. From the cysteine up to the phenylalanine, the CDR3 has a length of 12 residues. Only the CDR3 DNA stays, 36 bases, in frame from base 1. V is trimmed back by 7 bases and J by 6 bases, and the junction contains 3 bases that no gene match accounts for. What the research found in general, with its limitations: Carriers of CMV infection plus the relevant HLA type were discriminated by the cumulative frequency of public TCR beta family members in the study cohort and in an independent roughly 370-donor cohort. In the ex vivo response, HLA-C-restricted CMV-specific TCR beta clonotypes were dominant, and in two of eight donors the single most frequent clonotype came from this HLA-C-restricted group.

Explained via the paper, the treatment or condition label denotes: in vitro stimulation with specific CMV peptide epitopes to enrich CMV-specific T cells. The data were produced on an Illumina HiSeq 1500. Using fastp at Q25 and MiXCR, TCRdb reprocessed the public reads and kept productive beta chains. Entries are consolidated by CDR3 protein sequence, retaining the most common genes and DNA. This sample gives approximately 350,000 distinct CDR3 sequences in total; around a third of them show up just once. About 13% of the sample goes to the ten largest clones. This clonotype has more than one count but fewer than ten. The specificity of this receptor is unknown. One base away there is no much larger clone; base qualities are not given.

The TCR sequence derives from a human donor in good health (CMV status not recorded). Some clones in this sample may be carry-over from other donors' samples. The chain joins TRBV6-2 or TRBV6-3 to TRBJ1-1; the junction holds 9 bases that match TRBD1. This material consisted of cultured PBMCs, taken from culture after CMV antigen stimulation. The DNA is as follows: TGTGCCAGCACGGACAGGGGATCTGAAGCTTTCTTT. Its protein product is CASTDRGSEAFF.